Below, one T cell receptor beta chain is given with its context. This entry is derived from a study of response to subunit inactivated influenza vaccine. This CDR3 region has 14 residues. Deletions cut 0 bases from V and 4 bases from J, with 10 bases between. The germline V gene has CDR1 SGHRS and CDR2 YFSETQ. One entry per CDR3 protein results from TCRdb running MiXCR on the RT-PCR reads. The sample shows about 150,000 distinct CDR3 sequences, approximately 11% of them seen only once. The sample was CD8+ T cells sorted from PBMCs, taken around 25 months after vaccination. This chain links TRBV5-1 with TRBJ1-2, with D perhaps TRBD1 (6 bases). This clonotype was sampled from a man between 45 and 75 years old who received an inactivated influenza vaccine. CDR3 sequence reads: CASSLGQGIYGYTF. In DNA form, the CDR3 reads TGCGCCAGCAGCTTGGGGCAGGGGATCTATGGCTACACCTTC.